Shown below are 21 T cell receptor beta chains from a single sample sequenced in a study of blood T cell repertoires in COVID-19. The table came from immunoSEQ multiplex PCR; TCRdb's copy has only in-frame clones and leaves some out. This repertoire shows approximately 200,000 clones, about 80% found once; its top ten account for roughly 2.4%. The sequencing sample was made of peripheral blood. The receptor set was obtained from a woman in her fifties or sixties with acute or convalescent COVID-19.

As concerns this clone: The sample contains more than one DNA sequence encoding this CDR3. The chain links TRBV6-1 to TRBJ1-1; D is undetermined. V dropped 1 base and J dropped 5 bases, with 5 bases sitting between them. Per germline, CDR1 MNHNS and CDR2 SASEGT. This CDR3 has 12 residues. Written as DNA, the CDR3 is TGTGCCAGCAGTGAAGTCGGGACTGAAGCTTTCTTT. Translation: CASSEVGTEAFF.

V and J are TRBV7-9 and TRBJ1-2, with 8 positions matching TRBD1. V lost 1 base and J lost 5; bases outside the gene matches: 6. Germline V gene data show CDR1 as SEHNR and CDR2 as FQNEAQ (reference sequence). This CDR3 has 15 amino acids. The CDR3 is CASSLGSGGSYGYTF. The CDR3 bases are TGTGCCAGCAGCTTAGGGTCAGGGGGCTCTTATGGCTACACCTTC.

The rearrangement joins TRBV14 to TRBJ1-1; D is possibly TRBD1 (6 bases). Trimming removed 4 bases from V and 0 bases from J, with 12 bases in between. The CDR3 spans 15 residues. Germline CDR1 is SGHDN and CDR2 is FVKESK. CDR3 region: CASSRRGGLNTEAFF. The DNA for the CDR3 is TGTGCCAGCAGCCGTCGGGGGGGCCTGAACACTGAAGCTTTCTTT. Filled out from reference TRBV14 and TRBJ1-1, the complete variable domain reads EAGVTQFPSHSVIEKGQTVTLRCDPISGHDNLYWYRRVMGKEIKFLLHFVKESKQDESGMPNNRFLAERTGGTYSTLKVQPAELEDSGVYFCASSRRGGLNTEAFFGQGTRLTVV.

The chain links TRBV3-1 (or the pseudogene TRBV3-2) to TRBJ1-6; 7 bases agree with TRBD1. Germline V gene lookup returns CDR1 LGHDT and CDR2 YNNKEL (reference sequence). The CDR3 loop spans 14 amino acids. V shed 4 bases, J shed 5 bases, and the junction held 2 bases outside the gene matches. The CDR3 protein is CASSPGQNNSPLHF. The CDR3 coding sequence is TGTGCCAGCAGCCCGGGACAGAATAATTCACCCCTCCACTTT.

This clone was detected only once. The chain recombines TRBV5-4 with TRBJ1-1, with D hard to call. Looked up from germline, CDR1 is SGHNT and CDR2 is YYREEE (reference sequence). The germline V and J ends were trimmed by 9 bases and 1 base, with 7 bases remaining between them. This CDR3 region has 11 residues. The CDR3 protein is CATGRNTEAFF. DNA for the CDR3: TGTGCCACCGGGAGGAACACTGAAGCTTTCTTT.

V gene TRBV7-9 combines with J gene TRBJ1-1; weak D call: TRBD1 (5 bases). Germline CDR1 reads SEHNR; CDR2 reads FQNEAQ (reference sequence). This CDR3 is 14 amino acids long. V was cut by 5 bases and J by 4 bases, with 14 bases left in between. As DNA, the CDR3 is TGTGCCAGCAGCGGTCGAATGGGGCGCACTGAAGCTTTCTTT. Its translation is CASSGRMGRTEAFF.

V gene TRBV7-8 combines with J gene TRBJ2-1, with TRBD2 matching 15 bases. The CDR3 is 16 amino acids. CDR1 and CDR2 (germline): SGHVS, FQNEAQ. Unmatched junction bases numbered 0, after V lost 4 bases and J lost 2 bases. CDR3 nucleotide sequence: TGTGCCAGCAGCTGGACTAGCGGGGGGGCCTACAATGAGCAGTTCTTC. Its translation is CASSWTSGGAYNEQFF.

The V call is TRBV3-1 (or the pseudogene TRBV3-2), the J call TRBJ1-3, with TRBD1 matching 11 bases. There are 17 residues in the CDR3. V trimming: 2 bases; J trimming: 4 bases; junction bases outside the gene matches: 7. From germline, CDR1 is LGHDT and CDR2 YNNKEL (reference sequence). CDR3 residues: CASSQYGQGATGNTIYF. In DNA, the CDR3 is TGTGCCAGCAGCCAATATGGACAGGGGGCGACGGGAAACACCATATATTTT.

The rearrangement uses TRBV7-9 and TRBJ1-1; D gene uncertain. Germline V lookup: CDR1 SEHNR, CDR2 FQNEAQ (reference sequence). Trimming shortened V by 5 bases and J by 7 bases, and 11 bases separated the two germline ends. The CDR3 contains 12 residues. This chain's CDR3 is CASSPLGGEAFF. The CDR3 bases are TGTGCCAGCAGCCCACTTGGCGGTGAAGCTTTCTTT.

The chain links TRBV5-6 to TRBJ1-5; 8 nucleotides match TRBD1. This CDR3 is 15 amino acids long. V lost 4 bases and J lost 4; bases outside the gene matches: 7. Germline assignment: CDR1 SGHDT and CDR2 YYEEEE. This chain's CDR3 is CASSLDRALNQPQHF. The CDR3 DNA follows: TGTGCCAGCAGCCTGGACAGGGCCCTAAATCAGCCCCAGCATTTT. Supplemented by reference TRBV5-6 and TRBJ1-5, the full variable domain reads DAGVTQSPTHLIKTRGQQVTLRCSPKSGHDTVSWYQQALGQGPQFIFQYYEEEERQRGNFPDRFSGHQFPNYSSELNVNALLLGDSALYLCASSLDRALNQPQHFGDGTRLSIL.

This clone was counted many times. This sequence joins TRBV29-1 and TRBJ1-1; 8 nucleotides agree with TRBD1. The V segment lost 7 bases and the J segment 5 bases; nucleotides outside the gene matches: 9. Per germline, CDR1 SQVTM and CDR2 ANQGSEA. This CDR3 is built from 13 residues. CDR3 amino acids: CSARHDRGTEAFF. CDR3 DNA sequence: TGCAGCGCAAGACACGACAGGGGTACTGAAGCTTTCTTT.

This clone has more than one count but fewer than ten. The chain combines TRBV28 with TRBJ1-4; possibly TRBD1 for D (5 bases). V lost 6 bases, J lost 0 bases, and 11 bases lay in between. The CDR3 is 15 amino acids. Germline V gene lookup returns CDR1 MDHEN and CDR2 SYDVKM. The CDR3 DNA sequence: TGTGCCAGCAGATTACGACAGACAACTAATGAAAAACTGTTTTTT. Translation gives CASRLRQTTNEKLFF.

The J gene is TRBJ2-3, the V gene TRBV27; D not resolved. There are 15 residues in the CDR3. Trimming removed 0 bases from V and 2 bases from J, with 9 bases in between. Germline CDR1 reads MNHEY; CDR2 reads SMNVEV (reference sequence). The CDR3 DNA follows: TGTGCCAGCAGTTTATCATCCCCAATCACAGATACGCAGTATTTT. The encoded protein is CASSLSSPITDTQYF.

The CDR3 DNA is TGCAGTGCTGAGATGAACACTGAAGCTTTCTTT. Translating gives CSAEMNTEAFF. V gene TRBV20-1 combines with J gene TRBJ1-1; D call uncertain. Trimming took 5 bases from V and 0 from J, leaving 4 bases between them. Germline lookup yields CDR1 DFQATT and CDR2 SNEGSKA (reference sequence). This CDR3 contains 11 residues.

This clone was counted once. This sequence joins TRBV7-8 and TRBJ2-1; D is perhaps TRBD2 (5 bases). Between the trimmed V and J ends, which lost 0 bases and 6 bases, there was a span of 18 bases. Germline V lookup: CDR1 SGHVS, CDR2 FQNEAQ. This CDR3 is built from 17 residues. CDR3 DNA: TGTGCCAGCAGCTTAGCGAGGTCAACCCCTGAGGGCAATGAGCAGTTCTTC. Translating it yields CASSLARSTPEGNEQFF.

This clone occurred once. The V and J genes are TRBV2 and TRBJ2-3; 9 bases map to TRBD2. The V and J ends lost 6 bases and 0 bases, in that order; junction bases with no gene match: 10. This CDR3 has 17 residues. The germline V gene encodes CDR1 SNHLY and CDR2 FYNNEI. The CDR3 DNA is TGTGCCAGCAGCCCTGGTCGAGCGGGGGGTAGCACAGATACGCAGTATTTT. Encoded protein: CASSPGRAGGSTDTQYF.

This chain links TRBV6-1 with TRBJ1-3; a possible D gene is TRBD1 (5 bases). The V and J ends lost 0 bases and 2 bases respectively, with 8 bases between them. Germline V gene data show CDR1 as MNHNS and CDR2 as SASEGT. This CDR3 comprises 15 residues. CDR3 DNA sequence: TGTGCCAGCAGTGAAGCTGCGGGGCCTGGAAACACCATATATTTT. Its translation: CASSEAAGPGNTIYF.

This chain connects TRBV5-1 to TRBJ1-1; a weak D match, TRBD1 (5 bases). The germline CDR1 and CDR2 sequences are SGHRS and YFSETQ. V lost 0 bases, J lost 3 bases, and 12 bases lay in between. This CDR3 has 15 amino acids. CDR3 coding DNA: TGCGCCAGCAGCTTGGACGGGGGAGGATACACTGAAGCTTTCTTT. It encodes CASSLDGGGYTEAFF. Full variable domain (missing parts from reference TRBV5-1 and TRBJ1-1): KAGVTQTPRYLIKTRGQQVTLSCSPISGHRSVSWYQQTPGQGLQFLFEYFSETQRNKGNFPGRFSGRQFSNSRSEMNVSTLELGDSALYLCASSLDGGGYTEAFFGQGTRLTVV.

The chain links TRBV3-1 (or the pseudogene TRBV3-2) to TRBJ2-7, with D possibly matching TRBD1 (6 bases). V lost 5 bases to trimming and J lost 1 base, with 15 bases between them. The CDR3 consists of 15 residues. Looked up from germline, CDR1 is LGHDT and CDR2 is YNNKEL (reference sequence). The CDR3 nucleotides read TGTGCCAGCAGCTCCGGGACAAGCCTTTCCTACGAGCAGTACTTC. The encoded protein is CASSSGTSLSYEQYF.

The V and J genes are TRBV7-9 and TRBJ2-7; TRBD1 agrees at 9 bases. Trimming cost V 5 bases and J 6 bases; bases outside gene matches: 5. CDR1 SEHNR and CDR2 FQNEAQ come from the germline V gene (reference sequence). CDR3 size: 13 residues. In DNA, the CDR3 is TGTGCCAGCAGCCCGGGGACAGGGCGCGAGCAGTACTTC. Protein product: CASSPGTGREQYF.

V is TRBV6-1 and J is TRBJ1-5; D is uncertain. The CDR3 sequence is 13 residues long. Deletions cut 3 bases from V and 6 bases from J, with 9 bases between. In germline, CDR1 is MNHNS, CDR2 SASEGT. The CDR3 nucleotides read TGTGCCAGCAGTGATCAGGAATTTCAGCCCCAGCATTTT. Translated, it gives CASSDQEFQPQHF.